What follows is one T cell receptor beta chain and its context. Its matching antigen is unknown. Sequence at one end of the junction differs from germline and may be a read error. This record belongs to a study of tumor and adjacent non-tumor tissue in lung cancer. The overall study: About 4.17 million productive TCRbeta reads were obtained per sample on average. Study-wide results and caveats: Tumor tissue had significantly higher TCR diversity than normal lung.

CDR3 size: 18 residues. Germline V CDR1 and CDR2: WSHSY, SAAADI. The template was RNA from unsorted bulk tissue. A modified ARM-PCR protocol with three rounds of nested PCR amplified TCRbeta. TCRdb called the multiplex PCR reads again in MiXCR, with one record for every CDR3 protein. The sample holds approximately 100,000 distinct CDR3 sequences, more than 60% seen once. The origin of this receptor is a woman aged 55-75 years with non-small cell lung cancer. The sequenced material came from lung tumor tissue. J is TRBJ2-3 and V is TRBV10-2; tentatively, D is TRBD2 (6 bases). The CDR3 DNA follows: TGCGCCAGCACGCCCATCCTGGCTAGCGATAGTCTCACAGATACTCAGTATTTT. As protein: CASTPILASDSLTDTQYF.